A selection of T cell receptor beta chains follows, all from one sample in a study of cytomegalovirus exposure and HLA in healthy donors. The data were produced by immunoSEQ multiplex PCR, yet TCRdb's version contains in-frame clones alone and is incomplete. This sample has around 170,000 clones, with 82% found just once. The sequencing sample was made of PBMCs. The origin of the receptors is a man between 35 and 55 years old in good health and CMV-seronegative. The CDR3 runs from the conserved cysteine through the conserved F or W. Fields, in order: CDR3 length, D gene, J gene, clone size, V gene, CDR3 DNA, CDR3 protein. The D gene is left open where the match is weak. Size is stated for part of the rows, as once, few or many counts, or as a class when the clone is expanded.

>9|NA|TRBJ1-1|NA|TRBV10-1
TGCGCCAGCAGGACTAAAGCTTTCTTT
CASRTKAFF
>14|TRBD1|TRBJ1-4|NA|TRBV30
TGTGCCTGGAGTCGGGTCAGGGGGAATGAAAAACTGTTTTTT
CAWSRVRGNEKLFF
>15|TRBD2|TRBJ2-1|NA|TRBV6-6
TGTGCCAGCAGTTACACGAGCGGGGACTACAATGAGCAGTTCTTC
CASSYTSGDYNEQFF
>14|TRBD1|TRBJ1-2|NA|TRBV18
TGTGCCAGCTCACCAAGCAAACAGGGGTATGGCTACACCTTC
CASSPSKQGYGYTF
>13|NA|TRBJ1-1|NA|TRBV7-9
TGTGCCAGCAGCTCCAGGGGTTACACTGAAGCTTTCTTT
CASSSRGYTEAFF
>14|NA|TRBJ1-1|NA|TRBV2
TGTGCCAGCAGTGAAGCGAGGGGGTTCACTGAAGCTTTCTTT
CASSEARGFTEAFF
>14|NA|TRBJ1-5|NA|TRBV6-6
TGTGCCAGCAGTTACCCAGGGACAAGTCAGCCCCAGCATTTT
CASSYPGTSQPQHF
>15|NA|TRBJ2-7|once|TRBV4-1
TGCGCCAGCAGCCTAAACCCCAGGGGACCCTACGAGCAGTACTTC
CASSLNPRGPYEQYF
>14|NA|TRBJ2-7|NA|TRBV21-1
TGTGCCAGCAGCAAACGACACGGCCCCTCCGAGCAGTACTTC
CASSKRHGPSEQYF
>15|TRBD2|TRBJ2-7|few|TRBV4-3
TGCGCCAGCAGCCAAGTGAGCGGGGCATCATACGAGCAATACTTC
CASSQVSGASYEQYF
>11|NA|TRBJ1-2|NA|TRBV20-1
TGCAGTGCTTACGAACAGAGCCTCTACACCTTC
CSAYEQSLYTF
>15|TRBD2|TRBJ2-2|NA|TRBV30
TGTGCCTTCACGCGGACTAGCGGGATGAACGGGGAGCTGTTTTTT
CAFTRTSGMNGELFF
>17|TRBD2|TRBJ2-3|NA|TRBV11-2
TGTGCCAGCAGCTTAGATATAGCGGGAGGGCCGGTAGATACGCAGTATTTT
CASSLDIAGGPVDTQYF
>15|NA|TRBJ2-4|NA|TRBV18
TGTGCCAGCTCACCACAGGTTCAGGCGCAAAACATTCAGTACTTC
CASSPQVQAQNIQYF
>19|NA|TRBJ1-6|NA|TRBV4-3
TGCGCCAGCAGCCAAGAAGGAGGGTTTGTCGGCGTCTATAATTCACCCCTCCACTTT
CASSQEGGFVGVYNSPLHF
>14|NA|TRBJ2-2|NA|TRBV6-5
TGTGCCACCGCCCGTACCAGGGGAACCGGGGAGCTGTTTTTT
CATARTRGTGELFF
>15|NA|TRBJ2-4|NA|TRBV15
TGTGCCACCAGCAGAGATAAGCAAGCCAAAAACATTCAGTACTTC
CATSRDKQAKNIQYF
>16|NA|TRBJ1-5|NA|TRBV4-2
TGTGCCAGCAGCCAAGTTTTGGAGGGTGTGGTTCAGCCCCAGCATTTT
CASSQVLEGVVQPQHF
>14|TRBD2|TRBJ2-3|NA|TRBV6-4
TGTGCCAGCAGTGTCGGCGGGAGGCTGGATACGCAGTATTTT
CASSVGGRLDTQYF
>16|TRBD1|TRBJ1-2|NA|TRBV6-5
TGTGCCAGCAGTTACTCGTGGGCCAGGGGGTCATATGGCTACACCTTC
CASSYSWARGSYGYTF
>11|NA|TRBJ2-7|NA|TRBV28
TGTGCCAGCAGCACATTCCACGAGCAGTACTTC
CASSTFHEQYF
>14|TRBD1|TRBJ1-2|NA|TRBV19
TGTGCCAGTAGTTCCGACAGGGGTTGGTATGGCTACACCTTC
CASSSDRGWYGYTF
>15|TRBD1|TRBJ2-7|NA|TRBV7-2
TGTGCCAGCAGCCCGAGCCGGACAGGGATCTACGAGCAGTACTTC
CASSPSRTGIYEQYF
>14|TRBD1|TRBJ2-7|NA|TRBV11-2
TGTGCCAGCACTAGGACAGGGGGCAGGAACGAGCAGTACTTC
CASTRTGGRNEQYF
>15|TRBD2|TRBJ2-4|NA|TRBV5-1
TGCGCCAGCAGCCTGACTAGCGGGGGAGCAGACATTCAGTACTTC
CASSLTSGGADIQYF
>16|TRBD1|TRBJ2-3|NA|TRBV28
TGTGCCAGCAGTTTATTGGGGACAGTCGGCACAGATACGCAGTATTTT
CASSLLGTVGTDTQYF
>15|NA|TRBJ1-5|NA|TRBV27
TGTGCCAGCAGTTTAAAGCAATATAGCAATCAGCCCCAGCATTTT
CASSLKQYSNQPQHF
>15|TRBD1|TRBJ1-6|NA|TRBV6-5
TGTGCCAGCAGCCGTATGACAGGGAAAGACTCACCCCTCCACTTT
CASSRMTGKDSPLHF
>16|TRBD1|TRBJ1-4|NA|TRBV29-1
TGCAGCGTTGGGGGAGCAGGGGGCGGAACTAATGAAAAACTGTTTTTT
CSVGGAGGGTNEKLFF
>15|TRBD2|TRBJ2-7|NA|TRBV28
TGTGCCAGCAGTCTCTTCGGACTAGCGAGGGCCGAGCAGTACTTC
CASSLFGLARAEQYF
>14|NA|TRBJ2-7|NA|TRBV28
TGTGCCAGCAGTACAGGGATAGGGTCCTACGAGCAGTACTTC
CASSTGIGSYEQYF
>15|NA|TRBJ2-3|NA|TRBV9
TGTGCCAGCAGCGGCGACGGAGCAAACACAGATACGCAGTATTTT
CASSGDGANTDTQYF
>14|TRBD2|TRBJ2-2|few|TRBV7-8
TGTGCCCCAGAACCTAGCGGGAGTACCGGGGAGCTGTTTTTT
CAPEPSGSTGELFF
>13|TRBD1|TRBJ1-2|NA|TRBV5-1
TGCGCCAGCAGCTGGGGGGACAGTGGGGGCTACACCTTC
CASSWGDSGGYTF
>13|NA|TRBJ1-4|NA|TRBV30
TGTGCCTGGAGTGTACTAGAGAATGAAAAACTGTTTTTT
CAWSVLENEKLFF
>15|TRBD2|TRBJ2-5|NA|TRBV28
TGTGCCAGCAGCCCTAGCGGGAGGGCCTCGCAGACCCAGTACTTC
CASSPSGRASQTQYF
>14|NA|TRBJ2-1|NA|TRBV11-2
TGTGCCAGCAGCTTACGGGGTAGGAGCGATGAGCAGTTCTTC
CASSLRGRSDEQFF
>16|TRBD2|TRBJ2-7|NA|TRBV7-9
TGTGCCAGCAGCTGGCCTCGAGGTAGCGGGAGCCACGAGCAGTACTTC
CASSWPRGSGSHEQYF
>17|TRBD2|TRBJ2-7|NA|TRBV12-5
TGTGCTAGTGGTTTCCCCCCTCGGCCTAGCGGGAGCTACGAGCAGTACTTC
CASGFPPRPSGSYEQYF
>15|TRBD1|TRBJ1-2|NA|TRBV19
TGTGCCAGTAGTATAGCTGTGACAGGGGGCTATGGCTACACCTTC
CASSIAVTGGYGYTF
>17|NA|TRBJ2-1|few|TRBV4-1
TGCGCCAGCAGCCAAGGAGGTGGGCGGAGGCCCTACAATGAGCAGTTCTTC
CASSQGGGRRPYNEQFF
>13|NA|TRBJ2-2|NA|TRBV7-3
TGTGCCAGCAGAGCTACGAACACCGGGGAGCTGTTTTTT
CASRATNTGELFF
>16|NA|TRBJ2-2|few|TRBV19
TGTGCCAGTAGTATGGCCGGTTTGCGAGGCACCGGGGAGCTGTTTTTT
CASSMAGLRGTGELFF